This entry describes one TCR beta chain. The data were obtained in a study of technical replicates of blood from several donors. Repertoires were generated with immunoSEQ multiplex PCR, while TCRdb's copy carries only in-frame clones and drops some. The repertoire holds 9,500 to 15,000 clones, with about 94% as singletons. This CDR3 is 17 amino acids long. Per germline, CDR1 SGHAT and CDR2 FQDESV (reference sequence). V was trimmed by 5 bases and J by 3 bases, leaving 23 bases between them. The sequence came from a human donor in good health. The chain employs TRBV11-1 and TRBJ2-7, with a possible D match to TRBD2 (6 bases). Sequenced material: PBMCs. The CDR3 spells CASSTARFGTAFYEQYF. Here the CDR3 DNA reads TGTGCCAGCAGCACGGCACGCTTCGGGACTGCTTTCTACGAGCAGTACTTC.